The 8 T cell receptor beta chains reported below all come from one sample, sequenced in a study of cytomegalovirus exposure and HLA in healthy donors. Libraries were prepared by immunoSEQ multiplex PCR; TCRdb keeps only in-frame clonotypes and omits some of them. This table holds 100,000 to 120,000 clones, roughly 88% found once. The sample was PBMCs. The receptors come from a woman aged 25 to 39 in good health and CMV-seropositive.

This clone was seen just once. CDR3 nucleotide sequence: TGTGCTAGTGGTTCCGGACAGCCGAACACTGAAGCTTTCTTT. Its protein product is CASGSGQPNTEAFF. This sequence joins TRBV12-5 and TRBJ1-1; the D gene is possibly TRBD1 (6 bases). Germline-derived CDR1 and CDR2 are LGHNT and FRNRAP. The ends were cut back, 4 bases at V and 1 base at J, with 10 bases in the middle. The CDR3 runs 14 residues.

The gene calls are TRBV7-9 and TRBJ2-1, with D tentatively TRBD2 (7 bases). V was cut by 6 bases and J by 3 bases, with 15 bases left in between. Germline lookup yields CDR1 SEHNR and CDR2 FQNEAQ (reference sequence). CDR3 size: 15 residues. CDR3 sequence (DNA): TGTGCCAGCAGACCCCGGGGGGCAGACTACAATGAGCAGTTCTTC. This gives the protein CASRPRGADYNEQFF.

J is TRBJ2-1 and V is TRBV12-2; the table's D gene call, TRBD2, was not cross checked with the DNA. TRBV12-2 is a pseudogene segment. The CDR3 spans 17 residues. The CDR3 loop is CASRPPGGASPEGKQFF. In DNA, the CDR3 is TGTGCAAGTCGCCCTCCTGGGGGGGCGAGCCCGGAAGGGAAGCAGTTCTTC.

J is TRBJ1-1 and V is TRBV28; no clear D gene. The CDR3 length is 14 residues. Trimming left V 4 bases short and J 5 bases short, with 14 bases between. Looked up from germline, CDR1 is MDHEN and CDR2 is SYDVKM. Written as DNA, the CDR3 is TGTGCCAGCAGTTCCACCCCCTTCGGTACTGAAGCTTTCTTT. Translated: CASSSTPFGTEAFF.

The CDR3 DNA sequence: TGTGCCAGCAGTTTAAGTTATCTACGGACACATAGCAATCAGCCCCAGCATTTT. It encodes CASSLSYLRTHSNQPQHF. The rearrangement joins TRBV28 to TRBJ1-5; a possible D gene is TRBD1 (5 bases). This CDR3 contains 18 residues. Germline V gene lookup returns CDR1 MDHEN and CDR2 SYDVKM. Trimming removed 2 bases at V and 0 bases at J, with 17 bases between.

This clone has only one observation. The CDR3 is CASSEAHHRGPAGYTF. The CDR3 nucleotides read TGTGCCAGCAGTGAAGCGCATCACAGGGGGCCGGCTGGCTACACCTTC. This sequence joins TRBV6-1 and TRBJ1-2, with 9 bases lining up with TRBD1. CDR3 length: 16 residues. CDR1 is MNHNS, CDR2 SASEGT, per germline. J lost 7 bases, V lost 0 bases, and 9 bases had no gene match.

In this sample, this clone turned up a few times. This chain links TRBV7-9 with TRBJ1-3; possible D gene TRBD1, 6 bases. The germline V gene has CDR1 SEHNR and CDR2 FQNEAQ (reference sequence). The CDR3 is 17 amino acids. V was pared by 5 bases and J by 0 bases, with 17 bases between. This CDR3 is CASSPYAGENSGNTIYF. The CDR3 bases are TGTGCCAGCAGCCCATACGCAGGGGAAAACTCTGGAAACACCATATATTTT.

The gene calls are TRBV27 and TRBJ2-7, with 8 bases aligning to TRBD2. CDR3 size: 19 residues. V was pared by 3 bases and J by 0 bases, with 16 bases of the junction left unmatched. Germline assignment: CDR1 MNHEY and CDR2 SMNVEV (reference sequence). The CDR3 DNA reads TGTGCCAGCAGTTTTTCTAGCGGGCCAAACCGACACAGCTCCTACGAGCAGTACTTC. Translation: CASSFSSGPNRHSSYEQYF.